These 12 T cell receptor beta chains came from one sample sequenced in a study of T cells in tumors after PD-1 blockade. Data came from immunoSEQ multiplex PCR; TCRdb stores just in-frame clones and leaves some out. The table records about 59,000 clones, around 77% of them present only once. Sequenced here: PBMCs, sampled before anti-PD-1 treatment. These receptors were obtained from a human donor with basal cell carcinoma.

The chain employs TRBV11-1 and TRBJ2-2; perhaps TRBD2 as D (5 bases). The CDR3 is 15 residues long. Germline V gene sequence: CDR1 SGHAT, CDR2 FQDESV (reference sequence). Trimming took off 5 bases at V and 5 bases at J, with 15 bases between the two ends. The CDR3 coding sequence is TGTGCCAGCAGCCGGGGTCCCCCCGGAACCGGGGAGCTGTTTTTT. Protein product: CASSRGPPGTGELFF.

The count of this clone is one. This chain links TRBV30 with TRBJ1-1; D is ambiguous. Germline CDR1 reads GTSNPN; CDR2 reads SVGIG (reference sequence). This CDR3 region has 12 residues. The V end was cut by 5 bases, the J end by 0 bases, with 7 bases between. The CDR3 is CAWAKMNTEAFF. In DNA form, the CDR3 reads TGTGCCTGGGCAAAGATGAACACTGAAGCTTTCTTT.

This clone has only one observation. The V call is TRBV6-5, the J call TRBJ2-1, with a weak D call TRBD1 (6 bases). Germline V CDR1 and CDR2: MNHEY, SVGAGI. V dropped 0 bases and J dropped 5 bases, with 8 bases sitting between them. The CDR3 runs to 14 residues. CDR3 coding DNA: TGTGCCAGCAGTTACTCGCCAGGGGACAATGAGCAGTTCTTC. Amino acids: CASSYSPGDNEQFF.

J is TRBJ1-2 and V is TRBV6-1; D might be TRBD1 (6 bases). Trimming pared 2 bases from V and 2 bases from J, leaving 18 bases between. This CDR3 comprises 17 residues. Germline V CDR1 and CDR2: MNHNS, SASEGT. Written as DNA, the CDR3 is TGTGCCAGCAGTGAATTCACTAGGGTGGGGGCGAACTATGGCTACACCTTC. This codes for CASSEFTRVGANYGYTF.

The V and J genes are TRBV27 and TRBJ1-6, with 9 positions matching TRBD1. Germline V gene lookup returns CDR1 MNHEY and CDR2 SMNVEV (reference sequence). V lost 10 bases, J lost 7 bases, and 2 bases stayed unmatched. The CDR3 consists of 12 residues. The CDR3 is CATGTGNSPLHF. In nucleotides, the CDR3 is TGTGCCACTGGGACAGGGAATTCACCCCTCCACTTT.

This rearrangement joins TRBV6-5 to TRBJ1-5; 9 bases are shared with TRBD1. V shed 4 bases and J 4 bases; nucleotides not matched to a gene: 5. The CDR3 has 15 residues. Germline V gene data show CDR1 as MNHEY and CDR2 as SVGAGI. In DNA, the CDR3 is TGTGCCAGCAGTTCTCCGGGACAGGGAAATCAGCCCCAGCATTTT. Encoded protein: CASSSPGQGNQPQHF.

The chain couples TRBV18 to TRBJ1-1, with 7 bases lining up with TRBD1. The germline CDR1 and CDR2 sequences are KGHSH and LQKENI. This CDR3 comprises 15 residues. J lost 3 bases, V lost 3 bases, and 7 bases had no gene match. The CDR3 spells CASSPTGVGYTEAFF. For the CDR3, the DNA is TGTGCCAGCTCACCTACAGGGGTGGGGTACACTGAAGCTTTCTTT.

The V gene is TRBV13, the J gene TRBJ2-5; 8 bases match TRBD2. Losses at the gene ends were 5 bases for V and 0 bases for J; bases not matched to a gene: 5. Per germline, CDR1 PRHDT and CDR2 FYEKMQ (reference sequence). CDR3 length: 15 residues. The CDR3 bases are TGTGCCAGCAGCGCCGGGGGGGCGTACCAAGAGACCCAGTACTTC. It is translated as CASSAGGAYQETQYF. The full variable domain, completed using reference TRBV13 and TRBJ2-5, is AAGVIQSPRHLIKEKRETATLKCYPIPRHDTVYWYQQGPGQDPQFLISFYEKMQSDKGSIPDRFSAQQFSDYHSELNMSSLELGDSALYFCASSAGGAYQETQYFGPGTRLLVL.

This chain uses TRBV5-6 with TRBJ1-2; the D is unclear. The V gene's germline CDR1 is SGHDT and CDR2 YYEEEE. The CDR3 runs to 13 residues. The V end lost 4 bases, the J end lost 6 bases, and 13 bases lay between the germline ends. The CDR3 here is CASSPAGDDGYTF. Here the CDR3 DNA reads TGTGCCAGCAGCCCGGCGGGAGACGATGGCTACACCTTC. The entire variable domain, with the rest obtained from reference TRBV5-6 and TRBJ1-2, is as follows: DAGVTQSPTHLIKTRGQQVTLRCSPKSGHDTVSWYQQALGQGPQFIFQYYEEEERQRGNFPDRFSGHQFPNYSSELNVNALLLGDSALYLCASSPAGDDGYTFGSGTRLTVV.

This chain connects TRBV19 to TRBJ1-5; 7 bases map to TRBD1. The CDR3 contains 16 residues. Germline V gene sequence: CDR1 LNHDA, CDR2 SQIVND (reference sequence). Trimming at V came to 5 bases and at J to 0 bases, leaving 7 bases not matched to a gene. In DNA, the CDR3 is TGTGCCAGTAGTCCCCCCGGGACAGCTAGCAATCAGCCCCAGCATTTT. Amino acid sequence: CASSPPGTASNQPQHF.

The chain has TRBV2 and TRBJ2-1; D may be TRBD2 (5 bases). This CDR3 is 13 amino acids long. CDR1 is SNHLY and CDR2 is FYNNEI in the germline V gene. Trimming removed 3 bases from V and 4 bases from J, with 7 bases in between. CDR3 sequence reads: CASSDRTYNEQFF. CDR3 sequence (DNA): TGTGCCAGCAGTGACAGGACTTACAATGAGCAGTTCTTC.

This rearrangement joins TRBV5-5 to TRBJ2-5, with TRBD2 matching 10 bases. CDR1 and CDR2 (germline): SGHKS, YYEKEE (reference sequence). Trimming cost V 2 bases and J 2 bases; bases outside gene matches: 6. The CDR3 length is 16 residues. The DNA for the CDR3 is TGTGCCAGCAGCTTAAGTAGCGGGGGGCCGCAAGAGACCCAGTACTTC. The encoded protein is CASSLSSGGPQETQYF.